This T cell receptor beta chain was sequenced during a study of naive and memory T cell subsets. This clonotype turned up a few times. Germline CDR1 and CDR2: MNHNY and SVGAGI (reference sequence). This CDR3 contains 16 residues. V lost 6 bases and J lost 0; bases outside the gene matches: 11. An equimolar mix of two oligonucleotides served as the beta constant-region primer for TRBC1 and TRBC2. Four rounds of PCR amplified the ligated cDNA using nested alpha and beta constant-region primers plus SP2. TCRdb re-called the UMI-ligation and nested PCR reads with MiXCR, one entry per CDR3 protein. The table has 20,000 to 25,000 distinct CDR3 sequences, around 9% seen once.

The sequence was collected from a human donor in good health. The V call is TRBV6-6, the J call TRBJ2-7, with 7 bases lining up with TRBD1. Source material: central memory CD8+ T cells from blood. CDR3 protein: CASSLAGTADSYEQYF. The DNA of the CDR3 is TGTGCCAGCAGCCTAGCCGGGACAGCCGACTCCTACGAGCAGTACTTC.